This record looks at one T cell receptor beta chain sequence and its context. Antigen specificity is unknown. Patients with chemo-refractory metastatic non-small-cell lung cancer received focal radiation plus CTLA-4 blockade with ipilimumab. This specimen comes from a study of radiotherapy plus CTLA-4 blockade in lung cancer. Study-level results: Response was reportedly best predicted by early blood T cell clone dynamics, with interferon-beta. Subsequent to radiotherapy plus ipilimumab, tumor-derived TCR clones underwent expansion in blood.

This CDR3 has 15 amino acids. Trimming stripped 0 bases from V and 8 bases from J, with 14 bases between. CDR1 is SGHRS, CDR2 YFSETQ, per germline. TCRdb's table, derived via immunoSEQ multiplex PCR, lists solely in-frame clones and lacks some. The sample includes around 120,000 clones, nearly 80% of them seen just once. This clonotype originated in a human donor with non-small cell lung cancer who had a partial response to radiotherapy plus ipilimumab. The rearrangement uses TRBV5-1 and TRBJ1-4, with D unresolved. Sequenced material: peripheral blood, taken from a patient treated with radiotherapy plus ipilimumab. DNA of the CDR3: TGCGCCAGCAGCTTGGGTACAGACGAATGGGAAAAACTGTTTTTT. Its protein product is CASSLGTDEWEKLFF.